The following is a TCR beta chain sequence with its context. Its antigen is not identified. Clones were sequenced by immunoSEQ multiplex PCR, and TCRdb holds only the in-frame ones, with some missing. The profile shows about 18,000 clones, around three quarters of them singletons. The sample comes from a study of OX40 agonist ivuxolimab in advanced cancers. Study-level background: Partial responses were achieved by three patients, one with hepatocellular carcinoma and two with cutaneous melanoma.

The study, taken as a whole, reports: Expanded peripheral T-cell antigen specificity went undetermined.

V trimming: 0 bases; J trimming: 4 bases; junction bases outside the gene matches: 6. This CDR3 contains 17 residues. Germline V gene lookup returns CDR1 SGHNT and CDR2 YENEEA. The origin of this receptor is an adult with an advanced solid tumor such as melanoma, head and neck, liver or kidney cancer. Sample: CD4+ or CD8+ T cells sorted from blood, taken in a trial of the OX40 agonist ivuxolimab. The chain has TRBV11-3 and TRBJ1-3, with 10 positions matching TRBD1. The CDR3 DNA reads as TGTGCCAGCAGCTTAGATCGTGGACAGGGGGAGGGAAACACCATATATTTT. Translated, it gives CASSLDRGQGEGNTIYF.